Listed below are T cell receptor beta chains from one sample, sequenced in a study of blood T cell repertoires in COVID-19. Clones were read by immunoSEQ multiplex PCR, and TCRdb kept only the in-frame ones, dropping some. The table shows some 110,000 clones, with approximately 89% occurring only once. Material: peripheral blood. Every receptor here comes from a woman older than 75 with COVID-19, enrolled during active disease. Both conserved end residues are part of each CDR3. A D gene is named only where the DNA matches it firmly. The listing skips clone size in some rows; elsewhere it reads once, few, many or a size class.

CSVVSGGREQFF	TGCAGCGTTGTATCGGGAGGGAGGGAGCAGTTCTTC	.	TRBV29-1	TRBJ2-1	TRBD2
CASSQEPSAGNGPGELFF	TGTGCCAGCAGCCAGGAACCTTCAGCGGGAAATGGCCCCGGGGAGCTGTTTTTT	.	TRBV14	TRBJ2-2	TRBD2
CASNREATNEKLFF	TGTGCCAGCAACCGGGAGGCAACTAATGAAAAACTGTTTTTT	once	TRBV2	TRBJ1-4	.
CATSRGQGTGNTIYF	TGTGCCACCAGCAGGGGACAGGGGACTGGAAACACCATATATTTT	few	TRBV15	TRBJ1-3	TRBD1
CASSSPQEARGNTIYF	TGTGCCAGCAGTTCCCCGCAGGAGGCAAGAGGAAACACCATATATTTT	.	TRBV28	TRBJ1-3	.
CASSLIAGGPGTGELFF	TGTGCTAGCAGCTTAATAGCGGGAGGGCCAGGAACCGGGGAGCTGTTTTTT	.	TRBV7-7	TRBJ2-2	TRBD2
CATSRGGGGRGSNEQFF	TGTGCCACCAGCAGAGGGGGGGGCGGGAGAGGTAGCAATGAGCAGTTCTTC	.	TRBV15	TRBJ2-1	.
CASSKRQSGYTF	TGTGCCAGCAGTAAGCGACAGAGTGGCTACACCTTC	.	TRBV6-5	TRBJ1-2	.
CASSYSEFGTSGTHYEQYF	TGTGCCAGCAGTTACTCGGAGTTCGGGACTAGCGGGACTCACTACGAGCAGTACTTC	.	TRBV6-2/TRBV6-3	TRBJ2-7	TRBD2
CASSVEGLAADTQYF	TGTGCCAGCAGCGTGGAAGGACTAGCGGCAGATACGCAGTATTTT	.	TRBV9	TRBJ2-3	TRBD2
CASSARDTGELFF	TGTGCCAGCTCGGCCCGGGACACCGGGGAGCTGTTTTTT	.	TRBV18	TRBJ2-2	.
CASSPTGRTDTQYF	TGTGCCAGCAGTCCGACAGGGCGCACAGATACGCAGTATTTT	.	TRBV6-2/TRBV6-3	TRBJ2-3	TRBD1
CASSQDGQLIEAFF	TGTGCCAGCAGCCAAGATGGGCAGCTTATTGAAGCTTTCTTT	.	TRBV3-1/TRBV3-2	TRBJ1-1	.
CASSRGTAGNTEAFF	TGTGCCAGCTCACGGGGGACAGCCGGGAACACTGAAGCTTTCTTT	.	TRBV18	TRBJ1-1	TRBD1
CASSPLTDRGSYEQYF	TGTGCCAGCTCACCACTTACGGACAGGGGGTCCTACGAGCAGTACTTC	.	TRBV18	TRBJ2-7	TRBD1
CASSTGTGALTEAFF	TGTGCCAGCAGTACCGGGACAGGGGCTCTCACTGAAGCTTTCTTT	.	TRBV6-2/TRBV6-3	TRBJ1-1	TRBD1
CAISESKAERGEYGYTF	TGTGCCATCAGTGAGTCAAAGGCCGAACGGGGGGAATATGGCTACACCTTC	.	TRBV10-3	TRBJ1-2	.
CASSLSGQETQYF	TGTGCCAGCAGTTTATCAGGGCAAGAGACCCAGTACTTC	.	TRBV12-3/TRBV12-4	TRBJ2-5	.
CASSPSASTFYNEQFF	TGTGCCAGCAGCCCTAGCGCCTCAACTTTCTACAATGAGCAGTTCTTC	.	TRBV7-9	TRBJ2-1	.
CASSLPPGQGDSPLHF	TGTGCCAGCAGCTTGCCCCCGGGACAGGGGGATTCACCCCTCCACTTT	.	TRBV11-2	TRBJ1-6	TRBD1
CASSPGQGRGYTF	TGTGCCAGCAGCCCCGGACAGGGCCGTGGCTACACCTTC	.	TRBV25-1	TRBJ1-2	TRBD1
CASSVGTGGNQPQHF	TGTGCCAGCAGCGTAGGGACAGGCGGTAATCAGCCCCAGCATTTT	.	TRBV7-2	TRBJ1-5	TRBD1
CASSYDRADMEAFF	TGTGCCAGCAGTTACGACAGGGCTGATATGGAAGCTTTCTTT	.	TRBV6-2/TRBV6-3	TRBJ1-1	TRBD1
CASSLGSLATDTQYF	TGTGCCAGCAGCTTAGGGTCGCTTGCGACAGATACGCAGTATTTT	few	TRBV7-7	TRBJ2-3	.
CAIGLASDTQYF	TGTGCCATTGGACTAGCCTCAGATACGCAGTATTTT	.	TRBV6-5	TRBJ2-3	TRBD2
CASSTLAGSTDTQYF	TGTGCCAGCAGCACTTTAGCGGGCAGCACAGATACGCAGTATTTT	.	TRBV6-5	TRBJ2-3	TRBD2
CSTRDAYGYTF	TGCAGCACGCGGGACGCCTATGGCTACACCTTC	few	TRBV29-1	TRBJ1-2	.
CASKVTGNGGNQPQHF	TGTGCCAGCAAAGTAACAGGGAATGGGGGCAATCAGCCCCAGCATTTT	once	TRBV28	TRBJ1-5	.
CASSSGGQPQHF	TGTGCCAGCAGCTCCGGGGGGCAGCCCCAGCATTTT	.	TRBV7-9	TRBJ1-5	.
CASSRDGNTEAFF	TGTGCCAGTAGCAGGGATGGGAACACTGAAGCTTTCTTT	.	TRBV19	TRBJ1-1	.
CASIGTGGVSYEQYF	TGTGCCAGCATTGGAACAGGGGGCGTTTCCTACGAGCAGTACTTC	once	TRBV6-5	TRBJ2-7	TRBD1
CATTGLAKNIQYF	TGTGCCACCACAGGGCTAGCCAAAAACATTCAGTACTTC	.	TRBV28	TRBJ2-4	.
CASSYSPGGGTDTQYF	TGTGCCAGCAGTTACTCCCCAGGAGGCGGCACAGATACGCAGTATTTT	once	TRBV6-5	TRBJ2-3	.
CATSLSEAGNTIYF	TGTGCCACTAGCCTATCAGAAGCTGGAAACACCATATATTTT	.	TRBV7-9	TRBJ1-3	.
CASSPNSNQPQHF	TGTGCCAGCAGCCCAAATTCCAATCAGCCCCAGCATTTT	.	TRBV11-2	TRBJ1-5	.
CASSSPGTFTSYEQYF	TGTGCCAGCAGTTCCCCCGGGACTTTCACCTCCTACGAGCAGTACTTC	.	TRBV6-6	TRBJ2-7	.
CASNPGQGSSYGYTF	TGTGCCAGCAACCCGGGACAGGGTTCTTCCTATGGCTACACCTTC	.	TRBV27	TRBJ1-2	TRBD1
CAISGGDVWQPQHF	TGTGCCATCAGTGGAGGCGATGTGTGGCAGCCCCAGCATTTT	.	TRBV10-3	TRBJ1-5	.
CASSSNRGRGNEQFF	TGTGCCAGCAGTTCCAACAGGGGGCGCGGGAATGAGCAGTTCTTC	few	TRBV27	TRBJ2-1	TRBD1
CASSPLPGLAAAGELFF	TGTGCCAGCAGCCCCCTCCCGGGACTAGCGGCCGCCGGGGAGCTGTTTTTT	.	TRBV9	TRBJ2-2	TRBD2
CASSPPKGQGESQETQYF	TGTGCCAGCTCACCACCTAAGGGACAGGGTGAATCCCAAGAGACCCAGTACTTC	.	TRBV18	TRBJ2-5	TRBD1
CASSPAGPTDTQYF	TGTGCCAGTAGCCCAGCGGGACCAACAGATACGCAGTATTTT	.	TRBV19	TRBJ2-3	TRBD2
CASSPGEGDTQYF	TGTGCCAGTAGCCCAGGGGAAGGAGATACGCAGTATTTT	.	TRBV19	TRBJ2-3	.
CASSEPTTGTSNQPQHF	TGTGCCAGCAGTGAACCCACGACAGGGACTAGCAATCAGCCCCAGCATTTT	few	TRBV6-1	TRBJ1-5	TRBD1
CASSYRFTEAFF	TGTGCCAGCAGTTACCGGTTCACTGAAGCTTTCTTT	.	TRBV6-2/TRBV6-3	TRBJ1-1	.
CATLLGSEQFF	TGTGCCACCTTACTAGGGAGTGAGCAGTTCTTC	.	TRBV10-3	TRBJ2-1	.
CATSSDRGAYEQYF	TGTGCCACCAGCAGCGACAGGGGAGCCTACGAGCAGTACTTC	once	TRBV15	TRBJ2-7	TRBD1
CASSLGDFVTDTQYF	TGTGCCAGCAGCTTAGGGGACTTTGTCACAGATACGCAGTATTTT	.	TRBV7-2	TRBJ2-3	.
CASRDYRSGANVLTF	TGTGCCAGCAGGGACTACCGCTCTGGGGCCAACGTCCTGACTTTC	.	TRBV5-6	TRBJ2-6	.
CASSPDTYGYTF	TGTGCCAGCAGCCCCGACACCTATGGCTACACCTTC	.	TRBV7-2	TRBJ1-2	.
CASSQGAGGRADEQFF	TGTGCCAGCAGCCAAGGGGCTGGCGGGAGGGCCGATGAGCAGTTCTTC	.	TRBV3-1/TRBV3-2	TRBJ2-1	TRBD2
CASSYLGPATEAFF	TGTGCCAGCAGTTACCTGGGGCCCGCCACTGAAGCTTTCTTT	.	TRBV6-2/TRBV6-3	TRBJ1-1	.
CASRIAGGPHEQYF	TGTGCCAGTAGAATAGCGGGAGGGCCACACGAGCAGTACTTC	.	TRBV19	TRBJ2-7	TRBD2
CASSPVTDTQYF	TGTGCCAGCAGCCCCGTAACAGATACGCAGTATTTT	.	TRBV12-3/TRBV12-4	TRBJ2-3	.
CASSSLGGDTQYF	TGTGCCAGCAGCTCCCTGGGGGGGGATACGCAGTATTTT	.	TRBV7-8	TRBJ2-3	TRBD2
CASSLQREGWNEQFF	TGTGCCAGCAGCTTACAGCGGGAGGGCTGGAATGAGCAGTTCTTC	.	TRBV11-2	TRBJ2-1	TRBD2
CASSSAGLALNEQFF	TGTGCCAGCAGCTCCGCGGGACTAGCGCTCAATGAGCAGTTCTTC	.	TRBV11-3	TRBJ2-1	TRBD2
CASSQVLVSPHNEQFF	TGTGCCAGCAGCCAAGTCCTGGTCAGTCCCCACAATGAGCAGTTCTTC	.	TRBV3-1/TRBV3-2	TRBJ2-1	.
CATSRSYRSHEQYF	TGTGCCACCAGCAGATCTTACCGGAGTCACGAGCAGTACTTC	.	TRBV15	TRBJ2-7	.